One and the same sample provided the 27 T cell receptor beta chains below, sequenced in a study of CD8+ T cells in alopecia areata. Reverse transcribed after extraction, RNA yielded cDNA as the sequencing template. Repertoires were generated with immunoSEQ multiplex PCR, while TCRdb's copy carries only in-frame clones and drops some. The top ten clones hold more than 0.95% of a sample with around 250,000 clones, about two thirds of them seen once. The source material was CD4+ T cells sorted from blood, sampled at week 0. Source of these receptors: a human donor with alopecia areata.

The chain has TRBV30 and TRBJ2-2; no reliable D call. Germline CDR1 and CDR2: GTSNPN and SVGIG (reference sequence). This CDR3 has 11 amino acids. V dropped 0 bases and J dropped 9 bases, with 5 bases sitting between them. The CDR3 region is CAWSVGRELFF. CDR3 DNA sequence: TGTGCCTGGAGTGTGGGGAGGGAGCTGTTTTTT.

CDR3 protein: CASSFGQGAGEQFF. The CDR3 nucleotides read TGTGCCAGCAGCTTTGGACAGGGGGCAGGTGAGCAGTTCTTC. The chain recombines TRBV5-4 with TRBJ2-1; TRBD1 agrees at 11 bases. Germline assignment: CDR1 SGHNT and CDR2 YYREEE (reference sequence). This CDR3 is 14 amino acids long. The ends lost 2 bases at V and 9 bases at J; junction bases unmatched: 4. The full variable domain, with the rest looked up from reference TRBV5-4 and TRBJ2-1, is ETGVTQSPTHLIKTRGQQVTLRCSSQSGHNTVSWYQQALGQGPQFIFQYYREEENGRGNFPPRFSGLQFPNYSSELNVNALELDDSALYLCASSFGQGAGEQFFGPGTRLTVL.

The chain links TRBV29-1 to TRBJ2-5; D ambiguous. Trimming shortened V by 4 bases and J by 2 bases, and 5 bases separated the two germline ends. This CDR3 comprises 11 residues. Germline CDR1 and CDR2: SQVTM and ANQGSEA. CDR3 residues: CSVGLQETQYF. DNA of the CDR3: TGCAGCGTTGGGCTACAAGAGACCCAGTACTTC.

This clone showed up just a few times. The chain carries TRBV29-1 and TRBJ1-2; TRBD1 is a possible D gene (5 bases). The CDR3 loop spans 13 amino acids. Trimming took 0 bases from V and 4 from J, leaving 9 bases between them. Germline lookup yields CDR1 SQVTM and CDR2 ANQGSEA. Written as DNA, the CDR3 is TGCAGCGTTGAAGAGAAGGGGTCCTATGGCTACACCTTC. Translation gives CSVEEKGSYGYTF. The whole variable domain, filled in from reference TRBV29-1 and TRBJ1-2, reads SAVISQKPSRDICQRGTSLTIQCQVDSQVTMMFWYRQQPGQSLTLIATANQGSEATYESGFVIDKFPISRPNLTFSTLTVSNMSPEDSSIYLCSVEEKGSYGYTFGSGTRLTVV.

The chain carries TRBV7-8 and TRBJ1-5; tentative D call: TRBD1 (6 bases). The germline gives CDR1 SGHVS, CDR2 FQNEAQ. The CDR3 sequence is 15 residues long. Trimming pared 0 bases from V and 7 bases from J, leaving 13 bases between. The CDR3 DNA sequence: TGTGCCAGCAGCTTAGCTGCAGGGGTAGGACAGCCCCAGCATTTT. This translates into CASSLAAGVGQPQHF.

This chain links TRBV30 with TRBJ2-7, with 7 bases fitting TRBD1. Germline assignment: CDR1 GTSNPN and CDR2 SVGIG (reference sequence). With V trimmed by 1 base and J by 3 bases, 3 bases remained unmatched. CDR3 length: 13 amino acids. This chain's CDR3 is CAWSGDRLYEQYF. CDR3 DNA: TGTGCCTGGAGTGGGGACAGACTCTACGAGCAGTACTTC. The full variable domain, with the rest looked up from reference TRBV30 and TRBJ2-7, is SQTIHQWPATLVQPVGSPLSLECTVEGTSNPNLYWYRQAAGRGLQLLFYSVGIGQISSEVPQNLSASRPQDRQFILSSKKLLLSDSGFYLCAWSGDRLYEQYFGPGTRLTVT.

The rearrangement links TRBV19 to TRBJ1-2; D is undetermined. Between the trimmed V and J ends, which lost 3 bases and 6 bases, there was a span of 14 bases. CDR1 is LNHDA and CDR2 is SQIVND in the germline V gene (reference sequence). This CDR3 spans 14 amino acids. CDR3 amino acids: CASSMGQLENGYTF. The CDR3 nucleotides read TGTGCCAGTAGTATGGGCCAGCTCGAGAATGGCTACACCTTC. The whole variable domain, remainder taken from reference TRBV19 and TRBJ1-2, is DGGITQSPKYLFRKEGQNVTLSCEQNLNHDAMYWYRQDPGQGLRLIYYSQIVNDFQKGDIAEGYSVSREKKESFPLTVTSAQKNPTAFYLCASSMGQLENGYTFGSGTRLTVV.

The chain is built from TRBV29-1 and TRBJ2-7, with a weak D call TRBD2 (5 bases). This CDR3 is built from 12 residues. CDR1 SQVTM and CDR2 ANQGSEA come from the germline V gene. Trimming removed 7 bases from V and 1 base from J, with 11 bases in between. The CDR3 reads CSAYGGSYEQYF. Written as DNA, the CDR3 is TGCAGCGCTTATGGCGGGTCCTACGAGCAGTACTTC.

The CDR3 DNA reads as TGCGCCAGCCATAAGGGACAGGGCAATTCAGAGCAGTACTTC. Amino acid sequence: CASHKGQGNSEQYF. The chain recombines TRBV5-1 with TRBJ2-7, with 9 bases aligning to TRBD1. Looked up from germline, CDR1 is SGHRS and CDR2 is YFSETQ. This CDR3 has 14 residues. The V segment lost 7 bases and the J segment 7 bases; nucleotides outside the gene matches: 12.

This clone appeared a few times. The chain joins TRBV29-1 to TRBJ2-7; tentatively, D is TRBD2 (5 bases). Trimming shortened V by 6 bases and J by 5 bases, and 17 bases separated the two germline ends. The CDR3 runs to 13 residues. Germline lookup yields CDR1 SQVTM and CDR2 ANQGSEA. This CDR3 is CSVVPGGRNEQYF. As DNA, the CDR3 is TGCAGCGTCGTACCAGGAGGACGCAACGAGCAGTACTTC.

This chain links TRBV30 with TRBJ2-2; 7 nucleotides agree with TRBD1. The ends lost 1 base at V and 8 bases at J; junction bases unmatched: 4. Germline V gives CDR1 GTSNPN, CDR2 SVGIG (reference sequence). The CDR3 is made up of 13 amino acids. The CDR3 coding sequence is TGTGCCTGGAGTGAGACAGGGACGGGGGAGCTGTTTTTT. It specifies CAWSETGTGELFF.

This rearrangement joins TRBV7-9 to TRBJ2-5; D is tentatively TRBD1 or TRBD2 (5 bases each). This CDR3 is built from 14 residues. With 0 bases removed from V and 5 bases from J, the gap between germline ends came to 10 bases. CDR1 is SEHNR, CDR2 FQNEAQ, per germline (reference sequence). The CDR3: CASSLAWGSETQYF. In nucleotides, the CDR3 is TGTGCCAGCAGCTTAGCTTGGGGGAGTGAGACCCAGTACTTC.

J is TRBJ1-1 and V is TRBV2; D not resolved. CDR3 size: 11 residues. The germline V and J ends were trimmed by 3 bases and 9 bases, with 8 bases remaining between them. Looked up from germline, CDR1 is SNHLY and CDR2 is FYNNEI. CDR3 DNA: TGTGCCAGCAGTGAGCGGTATAAAGCTTTCTTT. Residues: CASSERYKAFF.

This rearrangement joins TRBV5-8 to TRBJ2-3, with D unresolved. Germline CDR1 is SGHTS and CDR2 is YDEGEE. Between the trimmed V and J ends, which lost 4 bases and 5 bases, there was a span of 5 bases. There are 11 residues in the CDR3. CDR3 amino acids: CASSPRDTQYF. CDR3 DNA: TGTGCCAGCAGCCCTAGAGATACGCAGTATTTT. The whole variable domain, remainder taken from reference TRBV5-8 and TRBJ2-3, is EAGVTQSPTHLIKTRGQQATLRCSPISGHTSVYWYQQALGLGLQFLLWYDEGEERNRGNFPPRFSGRQFPNYSSELNVNALELEDSALYLCASSPRDTQYFGPGTRLTVL.

In its sample, this clone was seen once. The rearrangement links TRBV15 to TRBJ2-5, with 8 bases that match TRBD2. The CDR3 runs 13 residues. Germline CDR1 is LNHNV and CDR2 is YYDKDF (reference sequence). Trimming at V came to 8 bases and at J to 5 bases, leaving 7 bases not matched to a gene. CDR3 sequence (DNA): TGTGCCACCTCCTACGGGGGGGCTGAGACCCAGTACTTC. It translates to CATSYGGAETQYF.

This chain joins TRBV5-6 and TRBJ2-2, with TRBD2 as a possible D gene (5 bases). CDR3 length: 15 amino acids. V lost 4 bases, J lost 6 bases, and 16 bases lay in between. CDR1 and CDR2 (germline): SGHDT, YYEEEE. The CDR3: CASSRVLEEAGELFF. The CDR3 DNA sequence: TGTGCCAGCAGCCGTGTTTTGGAGGAGGCCGGGGAGCTGTTTTTT.

The rearrangement links TRBV7-3 to TRBJ2-1, with unresolved D. The V and J ends lost 5 bases and 6 bases respectively, with 14 bases between them. The CDR3 runs 14 residues. The germline CDR1 and CDR2 sequences are SGHTA and FQGTGA. Written as DNA, the CDR3 is TGTGCCAGCAGCCCCCGTTGGGATGGCAATGAGCAGTTCTTC. Translating it yields CASSPRWDGNEQFF.

This sequence joins TRBV5-4 and TRBJ2-1, with TRBD2 matching 8 bases. CDR3 length: 17 residues. The junction had 11 bases not matched to a gene; V was cut back by 2 bases and J by 4 bases. Germline values: CDR1 SGHNT, CDR2 YYREEE (reference sequence). The CDR3 DNA reads TGTGCCAGCAGCTTCGCTGGGGCGAGCGGGAGTTACAATGAGCAGTTCTTC. Translated, it gives CASSFAGASGSYNEQFF.

The rearrangement uses TRBV2 and TRBJ2-1; TRBD1 matches at 7 bases. The CDR3 extends over 13 amino acids. Germline CDR1 is SNHLY and CDR2 is FYNNEI. V dropped 7 bases and J dropped 8; count of bases not matched to a gene: 8. The CDR3 region is CASNRDRLDEQFF. CDR3 coding DNA: TGTGCCAGCAACCGGGACAGACTGGATGAGCAGTTCTTC.

This clone showed up just once. The genes are TRBV7-2 and TRBJ2-7, with 7 positions matching TRBD1. The germline V gene has CDR1 SGHTA and CDR2 FQGNSA. The V and J ends lost 5 bases and 6 bases, in that order; junction bases with no gene match: 10. The CDR3 covers 14 residues. The CDR3 sequence: CASSATGALGEQYF. DNA of the CDR3: TGTGCCAGCAGCGCAACAGGGGCCCTCGGCGAGCAGTACTTC. The full variable domain, its missing parts supplied by reference TRBV7-2 and TRBJ2-7, is GAGVSQSPSNKVTEKGKDVELRCDPISGHTALYWYRQSLGQGLEFLIYFQGNSAPDKSGLPSDRFSAERTGGSVSTLTIQRTQQEDSAVYLCASSATGALGEQYFGPGTRLTVT.

The V call is TRBV25-1, the J call TRBJ2-7; the D is unclear. Germline V gene sequence: CDR1 MGHDK, CDR2 SYGVNS. The CDR3 is made up of 13 amino acids. V was cut by 2 bases and J by 3 bases, with 8 bases left in between. The DNA for the CDR3 is TGTGCCAGCAGTGAACTGGGCTTCTACGAGCAGTACTTC. This gives the protein CASSELGFYEQYF.

The V call is TRBV5-1, the J call TRBJ2-1, with D possibly TRBD1 on 6 matching bases. From germline, CDR1 is SGHRS and CDR2 YFSETQ. Trimming took off 1 base at V and 2 bases at J, with 7 bases between the two ends. The CDR3 length is 14 residues. The DNA of the CDR3 is TGCGCCAGCAGCTTGAGGGACACCTACAATGAGCAGTTCTTC. This codes for CASSLRDTYNEQFF.

CDR3 in DNA: TGTGCCACCGCCCCCCGGGCCTACAATGAGCAGTTCTTC. As protein: CATAPRAYNEQFF. The chain couples TRBV15 to TRBJ2-1; D is undetermined. Germline V gene lookup returns CDR1 LNHNV and CDR2 YYDKDF (reference sequence). V shed 8 bases and J shed 2 bases, with 10 bases lying between them. This CDR3 has 13 residues.

The chain's CDR3 is CASSWDRESPLHF. CDR3 nucleotide sequence: TGTGCCAGCAGCTGGGACAGGGAATCACCCCTCCACTTT. The J gene is TRBJ1-6, the V gene TRBV5-6; 9 nucleotides agree with TRBD1. CDR1 is SGHDT, CDR2 YYEEEE, per germline. The CDR3 runs 13 residues. Losses at the gene ends were 3 bases for V and 10 bases for J; bases not matched to a gene: 2.

This chain joins TRBV7-2 and TRBJ2-5, with D hard to call. The CDR3 length is 12 residues. CDR1 and CDR2 from the germline V gene are SGHTA and FQGNSA. Trimming shortened V by 2 bases and J by 4 bases, and 5 bases separated the two germline ends. CDR3 DNA sequence: TGTGCCAGCAGCTTAACAGCAGAGACCCAGTACTTC. It specifies CASSLTAETQYF. Variable domain in full (rest from reference TRBV7-2 and TRBJ2-5): GAGVSQSPSNKVTEKGKDVELRCDPISGHTALYWYRQSLGQGLEFLIYFQGNSAPDKSGLPSDRFSAERTGGSVSTLTIQRTQQEDSAVYLCASSLTAETQYFGPGTRLLVL.

This clone is a singleton in its sample. J is TRBJ1-5 and V is TRBV2; 8 nucleotides agree with TRBD1. V was clipped by 3 bases and J by 0 bases; unmatched bases: 7. Germline-derived CDR1 and CDR2 are SNHLY and FYNNEI. The CDR3 runs to 17 residues. The CDR3 coding sequence is TGTGCCAGCAGTGAGGGGCAGGGGGCTGGTAGCAATCAGCCCCAGCATTTT. This gives the protein CASSEGQGAGSNQPQHF.

The chain has TRBV30 and TRBJ2-1; a weak D match, TRBD2 (6 bases). Per the germline V gene, CDR1 is GTSNPN and CDR2 is SVGIG (reference sequence). Trimming left V 0 bases short and J 9 bases short, with 15 bases between. The CDR3 loop spans 14 amino acids. CDR3 DNA sequence: TGTGCCTGGAGTGTACTGGAGGGGAGGAGTGAGCAGTTCTTC. Translating gives CAWSVLEGRSEQFF.